This T cell receptor (beta chain) is drawn from a study of cytomegalovirus exposure and HLA in healthy donors. Trimming left V 2 bases short and J 3 bases short, with 4 bases between. This CDR3 has 12 amino acids. Germline V CDR1 and CDR2: LGHNT, FRNRAP. The study ran its PCR with 60 Vbeta and 13 Jbeta primers. Method: immunoSEQ multiplex PCR; TCRdb's copy keeps in-frame clones and lacks some. The table records 200,000 to 250,000 clones, around 81% of them present only once. The TCR sequence derives from a woman aged 60-70 years in good health and CMV-seropositive. The V call is TRBV12-5, the J call TRBJ1-1; D is undetermined. Sequencing used PBMCs. CDR3 sequence (DNA): TGTGCTAGTGGTTTGACGGACACTGAAGCTTTCTTT. It codes for CASGLTDTEAFF.